Each of the 28 T cell receptor beta chains below was sequenced from the same sample in a study of human T cells and chemical hapten exposure. Stated time point: pre-sensitization, week 0. Stated treatment: therapeutic diphenylcyclopropenone sensitization with weekly scalp DPC. TCRdb re-analysed the RACE reads in MiXCR, keeping a single row per CDR3 protein. This table has fewer than 60,000 distinct CDR3 sequences, around 11% appearing once. The source material was whole blood, sampled in connection with sensitization to the hapten diphenylcyclopropenone (DPC). These receptors were taken from a woman in her forties with alopecia areata. Some clones in this sample may be carry-over from other donors' samples.

This clonotype was seen repeatedly, ten times or more. V and J are TRBV27 and TRBJ1-1, with TRBD1 matching 7 bases. V dropped 4 bases and J dropped 11; count of bases not matched to a gene: 7. This CDR3 region has 12 residues. The germline V gene has CDR1 MNHEY and CDR2 SMNVEV (reference sequence). Here the CDR3 reads CASSSKGAQAFF. DNA of the CDR3: TGTGCCAGCAGTTCCAAGGGGGCCCAGGCTTTCTTT.

CDR3 in amino acids: CSARIRLTGEKLFF. The CDR3 DNA reads TGCAGTGCTAGAATAAGACTGACAGGGGAAAAACTGTTTTTT. The chain joins TRBV20-1 to TRBJ1-4, with TRBD1 identical over 7 bases. V was pared by 2 bases and J by 8 bases, with 8 bases of the junction left unmatched. Germline lookup yields CDR1 DFQATT and CDR2 SNEGSKA (reference sequence). The length of the CDR3 is 14 residues.

This clonotype was observed at least ten times. The chain recombines TRBV7-2 with TRBJ2-3; D not certain. Germline values: CDR1 SGHTA, CDR2 FQGNSA. This CDR3 comprises 14 residues. Trimming cost V 1 base and J 2 bases, with 7 bases left between them. CDR3 loop: CASSLVVVTDTQYF. DNA of the CDR3: TGTGCCAGCAGCTTAGTAGTCGTCACAGATACGCAGTATTTT.

The chain employs TRBV6-2 or TRBV6-3 and TRBJ1-5; unclear D gene. The V gene's germline CDR1 is MNHEY and CDR2 SVGEGT. The V end was cut by 5 bases, the J end by 7 bases, with 15 bases between. The CDR3 spans 14 residues. The CDR3: CASSGGSPGQPQHF. The DNA for the CDR3 is TGTGCCAGCAGTGGTGGAAGTCCGGGCCAGCCCCAGCATTTT.

This clonotype was counted only a few times. V usage is TRBV23-1 and J usage is TRBJ2-7, with D possibly matching TRBD1 (6 bases). TRBV23-1 is reported as an ORF; its role is uncertain. This CDR3 spans 17 amino acids. V lost 2 bases, J lost 2 bases, and 19 bases lay in between. The CDR3 nucleotides are TGCGCCAGCAGTCAAGGACAACCCAACAGGGAGCCCTACGAGCAGTACTTC. Translating it yields CASSQGQPNREPYEQYF.

This clonotype has just a few counts. The gene calls are TRBV29-1 and TRBJ2-1; D might be TRBD1 (6 bases). The CDR3 is made up of 18 amino acids. Germline V lookup: CDR1 SQVTM, CDR2 ANQGSEA. V was pared by 4 bases and J by 2 bases, with 24 bases between. The CDR3 region has the DNA TGCAGCGTTGGGGGGCTACCCTCCATCCCTAACCCCTACAATGAGCAGTTCTTC. It is translated as CSVGGLPSIPNPYNEQFF.

This clonotype was counted many times. The chain combines TRBV30 with TRBJ2-3; possible D gene TRBD1, 6 bases. Germline CDR1 is GTSNPN and CDR2 is SVGIG (reference sequence). The germline V and J ends were trimmed by 5 bases and 0 bases, with 15 bases remaining between them. The CDR3 runs 15 residues. CDR3 DNA: TGTGCCTGGCAACAGGACAGTTCTAGCACAGATACGCAGTATTTT. Encoded protein: CAWQQDSSSTDTQYF.

This clonotype was seen repeatedly, ten times or more. The rearrangement uses TRBV9 and TRBJ2-2; 8 nucleotides line up with TRBD2. The CDR3 sequence is 15 residues long. CDR1 is SGDLS and CDR2 is YYNGEE in the germline V gene. Unmatched junction bases numbered 4, after V lost 2 bases and J lost 4 bases. The CDR3 is CASSVYGRATGELFF. CDR3 DNA: TGTGCCAGCAGCGTTTACGGGAGGGCCACCGGGGAGCTGTTTTTT.

This clonotype was detected only a few times. The chain uses TRBV20-1 and TRBJ2-3; TRBD2 aligns across 8 bases. J lost 5 bases, V lost 5 bases, and 12 bases had no gene match. The CDR3 sequence is 15 residues long. Germline assignment: CDR1 DFQATT and CDR2 SNEGSKA (reference sequence). The CDR3 loop is CSAPPRAGVGDTQYF. The CDR3 DNA reads TGCAGTGCTCCCCCCCGAGCGGGAGTGGGAGATACGCAGTATTTT.

This clonotype was counted at least ten times. This chain joins TRBV12-3 or TRBV12-4 and TRBJ2-1; no firm D call. The length of the CDR3 is 13 residues. Trimming cost V 3 bases and J 6 bases, with 9 bases left between them. CDR3: CASSFQSGNEQFF. The CDR3 coding sequence is TGTGCCAGCAGTTTTCAGTCCGGCAATGAGCAGTTCTTC.

The CDR3: CASTPSGAYNEQFF. CDR3 DNA sequence: TGTGCCAGCACCCCTTCGGGGGCATACAATGAGCAGTTCTTC. V is TRBV7-9 and J is TRBJ2-1, with D possibly called TRBD1 or TRBD2 (6 bases each). Germline CDR1 reads SEHNR; CDR2 reads FQNEAQ (reference sequence). The CDR3 covers 14 residues. Trimming left V 7 bases short and J 4 bases short, with 14 bases between.

V and J are TRBV5-1 and TRBJ2-7; D is undetermined. V was pared by 3 bases and J by 1 base, with 8 bases between. This CDR3 contains 13 residues. Looked up from germline, CDR1 is SGHRS and CDR2 is YFSETQ. DNA of the CDR3: TGCGCCAGCAGCTCGACCAGTTCCTACGAGCAGTACTTC. Its translation: CASSSTSSYEQYF.

This clonotype was seen just once. The chain is built from TRBV28 and TRBJ2-1; D ambiguous. V was pared by 6 bases and J by 10 bases, with 13 bases between. The length of the CDR3 is 12 residues. The germline V gene encodes CDR1 MDHEN and CDR2 SYDVKM. CDR3 bases: TGTGCCAGCAGGCCTCCAGCCGGGGAGCAGTTCTTC. Translating it yields CASRPPAGEQFF.

This chain joins TRBV6-5 and TRBJ1-6; the D gene is possibly TRBD1 (5 bases). V dropped 4 bases and J dropped 7 bases, with 14 bases sitting between them. CDR3 length: 15 amino acids. Germline V lookup: CDR1 MNHEY, CDR2 SVGAGI. Here the CDR3 reads CASSSPGVLNSPLHF. For the CDR3, the DNA is TGTGCCAGCAGTTCCCCGGGGGTCCTGAATTCACCCCTCCACTTT.

This clonotype was seen repeatedly, ten times or more. This chain connects TRBV11-2 to TRBJ1-5; D unclear. This CDR3 has 15 residues. Germline V gene data show CDR1 as SGHAT and CDR2 as FQNNGV. V shed 1 base and J shed 4 bases, with 11 bases lying between them. CDR3 loop: CASSLGGRPNQPQHF. CDR3 bases: TGTGCCAGCAGCTTAGGCGGCCGGCCTAATCAGCCCCAGCATTTT. Filled out from reference TRBV11-2 and TRBJ1-5, the complete variable domain reads EAGVAQSPRYKIIEKRQSVAFWCNPISGHATLYWYQQILGQGPKLLIQFQNNGVVDDSQLPKDRFSAERLKGVDSTLKIQPAKLEDSAVYLCASSLGGRPNQPQHFGDGTRLSIL.

This clonotype was recorded many times. The V and J genes are TRBV5-5 and TRBJ1-5; D not resolved. V dropped 5 bases and J dropped 0 bases, with 9 bases sitting between them. The CDR3 consists of 14 residues. The germline V gene has CDR1 SGHKS and CDR2 YYEKEE (reference sequence). CDR3 sequence: CASSPIISNQPQHF. The CDR3 nucleotides are TGTGCCAGCAGTCCGATCATTAGCAATCAGCCCCAGCATTTT. The entire variable domain, with the rest obtained from reference TRBV5-5 and TRBJ1-5, is as follows: DAGVTQSPTHLIKTRGQQVTLRCSPISGHKSVSWYQQVLGQGPQFIFQYYEKEERGRGNFPDRFSARQFPNYSSELNVNALLLGDSALYLCASSPIISNQPQHFGDGTRLSIL.

This chain connects TRBV28 to TRBJ2-3, with D unclear. CDR1 is MDHEN and CDR2 is SYDVKM in the germline V gene. The CDR3 runs to 12 residues. The V end was cut by 4 bases, the J end by 3 bases, with 5 bases between. CDR3 sequence reads: CASSSRTDTQYF. Written as DNA, the CDR3 is TGTGCCAGCAGTTCCCGGACAGATACGCAGTATTTT. The full variable domain, completed using reference TRBV28 and TRBJ2-3, is DVKVTQSSRYLVKRTGEKVFLECVQDMDHENMFWYRQDPGLGLRLIYFSYDVKMKEKGDIPEGYSVSREKKERFSLILESASTNQTSMYLCASSSRTDTQYFGPGTRLTVL.

This clonotype was seen only a few times. A read error may produce the germline difference seen at one junction end. V gene TRBV4-1 combines with J gene TRBJ2-1; D is possibly TRBD1 (6 bases). This CDR3 is 14 amino acids long. The germline gives CDR1 MGHRA, CDR2 YSYEKL. The CDR3 bases are TGCGCCAGCAGCCAGACCCCCCTTACAACCCCAGGGGTCTTC. It encodes CASSQTPLTTPGVF.

CDR3 sequence (DNA): TGTGCCAGCAGCCCAGGACAGGTGGCCTACGAGCAGTACTTC. Translated: CASSPGQVAYEQYF. V usage is TRBV14 and J usage is TRBJ2-7; 7 bases are shared with TRBD1. CDR3 size: 14 residues. Unmatched junction bases numbered 5, after V lost 4 bases and J lost 2 bases. The germline V gene has CDR1 SGHDN and CDR2 FVKESK. The full variable domain, in which reference TRBV14 and TRBJ2-7 provide the parts outside the CDR3, is EAGVTQFPSHSVIEKGQTVTLRCDPISGHDNLYWYRRVMGKEIKFLLHFVKESKQDESGMPNNRFLAERTGGTYSTLKVQPAELEDSGVYFCASSPGQVAYEQYFGPGTRLTVT.

V and J are TRBV7-9 and TRBJ2-1; D gene uncertain. V lost 1 base, J lost 4 bases, and 11 bases lay in between. Germline V gives CDR1 SEHNR, CDR2 FQNEAQ (reference sequence). The CDR3 covers 15 residues. CDR3 DNA: TGTGCCAGCAGCTTAGGCCCCTGGCCGTACAATGAGCAGTTCTTC. Translating gives CASSLGPWPYNEQFF.

The chain employs TRBV11-2 and TRBJ2-3, with a possible D match to TRBD2 (6 bases). Germline CDR1 and CDR2: SGHAT and FQNNGV. The CDR3 is 16 residues long. Trimming cost V 6 bases and J 0 bases, with 16 bases left between them. CDR3 DNA sequence: TGTGCCAGCAGGTCCTGGGGCAGCGGGAGCACAGATACGCAGTATTTT. It specifies CASRSWGSGSTDTQYF.

The sample holds many counts of this clonotype. The V call is TRBV6-2 or TRBV6-3, the J call TRBJ2-7, with a possible D match to TRBD1 (6 bases). The ends were cut back, 5 bases at V and 5 bases at J, with 19 bases in the middle. Germline CDR1 MNHEY, CDR2 SVGEGT. There are 15 residues in the CDR3. CDR3 sequence: CASSPIYPQGDEQYF. The CDR3 bases are TGTGCCAGCAGTCCAATCTACCCACAGGGAGACGAGCAGTACTTC.

The sample holds many counts of this clonotype. The rearrangement joins TRBV9 to TRBJ2-1; 9 nucleotides line up with TRBD1. CDR1 is SGDLS, CDR2 YYNGEE, per germline. This CDR3 has 15 residues. After removal of 2 bases from V and 1 base from J, the junction contained 1 base not matched to a gene. DNA of the CDR3: TGTGCCAGCAGCGTCGGACAGGGGTCCTACAATGAGCAGTTCTTC. It specifies CASSVGQGSYNEQFF.

This clonotype was counted ten times or more. The rearrangement links TRBV28 to TRBJ2-7; TRBD1 might be the D (5 bases). The germline V and J ends were trimmed by 2 bases and 3 bases, with 8 bases remaining between them. The CDR3 totals 13 residues. Germline assignment: CDR1 MDHEN and CDR2 SYDVKM. For the CDR3, the DNA is TGTGCCAGCAGTTTAGGCAGGGACTACGAGCAGTACTTC. The encoded protein is CASSLGRDYEQYF.

The V and J genes are TRBV7-6 and TRBJ2-5; D gene ambiguous. The CDR3 has 12 amino acids. Per germline, CDR1 SGHVS and CDR2 FNYEAQ. V gave up 2 bases and J gave up 3 bases, with 4 bases separating them. CDR3 in amino acids: CASSLMEETQYF. CDR3 DNA: TGTGCCAGCAGCTTAATGGAAGAGACCCAGTACTTC.

Comments on this clonotype: This could be a read error, since a much larger clone is one nucleotide away. V usage is TRBV7-6 and J usage is TRBJ2-7; a possible D gene is TRBD1 (6 bases). This CDR3 is 15 amino acids long. V was trimmed by 2 bases and J by 2 bases, leaving 13 bases between them. The germline V gene has CDR1 SGHVS and CDR2 FNYEAQ. CDR3 loop: CASSLLDSSPYEQYF. The CDR3 DNA reads TGTGCCAGCAGCTTACTGGACAGTAGCCCCTACGAGCAGTACTTC.

There are many counts of this clonotype. V and J are TRBV4-1 and TRBJ2-7, with D hard to call. The CDR3 runs 13 residues. From germline, CDR1 is MGHRA and CDR2 YSYEKL. The V end was cut by 4 bases, the J end by 0 bases, with 7 bases between. As DNA, the CDR3 is TGCGCCAGCAGCCGAGAAACCTCCTACGAGCAGTACTTC. Residues: CASSRETSYEQYF.

This clonotype was counted at least ten times. The CDR3 DNA reads TGTGCCAGCAGTGTCGACAGCCAAGGGTACAATGAGCAGTTCTTC. Amino acid sequence: CASSVDSQGYNEQFF. This chain connects TRBV6-1 to TRBJ2-1; D may be TRBD1 (5 bases). Germline V gene sequence: CDR1 MNHNS, CDR2 SASEGT. The germline V and J ends were trimmed by 4 bases and 4 bases, with 14 bases remaining between them. The CDR3 has 15 amino acids.